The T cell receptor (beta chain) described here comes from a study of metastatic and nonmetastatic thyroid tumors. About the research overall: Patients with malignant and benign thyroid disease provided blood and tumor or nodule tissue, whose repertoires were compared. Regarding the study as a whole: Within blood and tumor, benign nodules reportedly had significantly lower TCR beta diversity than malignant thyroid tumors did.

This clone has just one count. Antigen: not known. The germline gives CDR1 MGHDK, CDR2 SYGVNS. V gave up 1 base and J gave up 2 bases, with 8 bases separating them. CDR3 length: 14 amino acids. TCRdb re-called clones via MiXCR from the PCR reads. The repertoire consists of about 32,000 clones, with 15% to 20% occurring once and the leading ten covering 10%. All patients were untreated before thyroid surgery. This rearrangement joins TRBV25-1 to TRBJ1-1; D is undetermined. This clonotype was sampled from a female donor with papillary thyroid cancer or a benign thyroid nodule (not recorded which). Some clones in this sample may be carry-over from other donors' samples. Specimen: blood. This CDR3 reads CASSEFRANTEAFF. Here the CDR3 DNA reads TGTGCCAGCAGTGAATTTAGGGCTAACACTGAAGCTTTCTTT.